This T cell receptor (beta chain) was obtained from a study of PD-1 blockade in classical Hodgkin lymphoma. Assay: immunoSEQ multiplex PCR; the TCRdb copy retains only in-frame clones and omits some. There are roughly 40,000 clones in the sample; over 75% occur only once, and 37% lies in the top ten. Trimming took 3 bases from V and 5 from J; bases not matched to a gene: 13. CDR1 and CDR2 from the germline V gene are SGHTS and YDEGEE. The CDR3 totals 16 residues. The time point: cycle 4 day 1 (C4D1), after 6 weeks of nivolumab. Every one of the patients relapsed after autologous stem cell transplantation (brentuximab vedotin exposure was variable).

The chain carries TRBV5-8 and TRBJ2-5; 7 bases are a match to TRBD1. The sample was peripheral blood mononuclear cells (PBMCs), taken before the fourth cycle of nivolumab. The receptor's source is a human donor with classical Hodgkin lymphoma. The CDR3 loop is CASSSGQRPSRETQYF. In DNA, the CDR3 is TGTGCCAGCAGCTCGGGACAGCGTCCAAGCCGTGAGACCCAGTACTTC.